Below, 18 T cell receptor beta chains from the same sample are listed, as sequenced in a study of T cell responses to AZD1222 COVID-19 vaccine. This table comes from immunoSEQ multiplex PCR, and its TCRdb copy is limited to in-frame clones, with some not included. The data show 80,000 to 100,000 clones, 70% to 90% seen once. The sample here was peripheral blood, taken 28 days after the second AZD1222 dose. Receptors originate from an adult who received the AZD1222 COVID-19 vaccine.

The J gene is TRBJ1-6, the V gene TRBV18; no clear D. Trimming stripped 5 bases from V and 7 bases from J, with 3 bases between. Germline V lookup: CDR1 KGHSH, CDR2 LQKENI. The CDR3 spans 11 residues. Written as DNA, the CDR3 is TGTGCCAGCTCAGAGAATTCACCCCTCCACTTT. This codes for CASSENSPLHF. The variable domain in full, completed from reference TRBV18 and TRBJ1-6, reads NAGVMQNPRHLVRRRGQEARLRCSPMKGHSHVYWYRQLPEEGLKFMVYLQKENIIDESGMPKERFSAEFPKEGPSILRIQQVVRGDSAAYFCASSENSPLHFGNGTRLTVT.

J is TRBJ1-5 and V is TRBV27; 10 bases are shared with TRBD1. The CDR3 extends over 15 amino acids. In germline, CDR1 is MNHEY, CDR2 SMNVEV (reference sequence). The J segment lost 2 bases and the V segment lost 5 bases, leaving 3 bases of the junction unmatched. The CDR3 DNA reads TGTGCCAGCAGTCCGGGGACAGGGGGCAATCAGCCCCAGCATTTT. Amino acid sequence: CASSPGTGGNQPQHF.

The V call is TRBV4-2, the J call TRBJ2-2; TRBD1 matches 12 bases. The CDR3 has 17 amino acids. The V and J ends lost 0 bases and 5 bases, in that order; junction bases with no gene match: 4. Germline assignment: CDR1 LGHNA and CDR2 YNFKEQ. The CDR3 reads CASSQEGQGARTGELFF. Here the CDR3 DNA reads TGTGCCAGCAGCCAAGAGGGACAGGGGGCTAGAACCGGGGAGCTGTTTTTT.

The chain has TRBV6-5 and TRBJ1-6; D is possibly TRBD1 (6 bases). This CDR3 spans 15 amino acids. The germline V gene encodes CDR1 MNHEY and CDR2 SVGAGI. With 2 bases removed from V and 12 bases from J, the gap between germline ends came to 17 bases. CDR3 region: CASSYEGVGRGPLHF. The CDR3 nucleotides are TGTGCCAGCAGTTACGAAGGGGTAGGCAGGGGACCCCTCCACTTT.

This chain uses TRBV6-5 with TRBJ1-5; D perhaps matches TRBD1 (5 bases). The CDR3 spans 14 residues. Germline V gives CDR1 MNHEY, CDR2 SVGAGI. Trimming took off 6 bases at V and 3 bases at J, with 12 bases between the two ends. CDR3 in DNA: TGTGCCAGCAGAACTACAGGTGCCAATCAGCCCCAGCATTTT. It yields the protein CASRTTGANQPQHF.

V gene TRBV29-1 combines with J gene TRBJ2-7; TRBD2 matches 7 bases. The J segment lost 1 base and the V segment lost 5 bases, leaving 11 bases of the junction unmatched. Germline CDR1 and CDR2: SQVTM and ANQGSEA. This CDR3 spans 15 amino acids. The CDR3 coding sequence is TGCAGCGTTCATCTGCGGGCGGGAGAATCCTACGAGCAGTACTTC. Amino acid sequence: CSVHLRAGESYEQYF.

This chain uses TRBV20-1 with TRBJ1-1; unclear D gene. Germline loops: CDR1 DFQATT, CDR2 SNEGSKA (reference sequence). This CDR3 has 11 amino acids. V lost 5 bases and J 6 bases, leaving 10 bases between the germline ends. CDR3 region: CSAPDGAEAFF. In nucleotides, the CDR3 is TGCAGTGCTCCGGACGGGGCTGAAGCTTTCTTT.

The V call is TRBV3-1 (or the pseudogene TRBV3-2), the J call TRBJ1-2; possible D gene TRBD1, 5 bases. Germline CDR1 and CDR2: LGHDT and YNNKEL (reference sequence). The CDR3 loop spans 18 amino acids. The V end was cut by 2 bases, the J end by 0 bases, with 19 bases between. CDR3 region: CASSQQRPGGGANYGYTF. The CDR3 DNA reads as TGTGCCAGCAGCCAACAGCGGCCAGGTGGAGGGGCTAACTATGGCTACACCTTC.

V is TRBV4-3 and J is TRBJ1-6, with TRBD1 matching 7 bases. Germline values: CDR1 LGHNA, CDR2 YSLEER. The junction had 16 bases not matched to a gene; V was cut back by 5 bases and J by 6 bases. CDR3 length: 18 residues. The CDR3 DNA is TGCGCCAGCAGCTCCGAACCACCTCCGAGACAGGGTAATTCACCCCTCCACTTT. Protein: CASSSEPPPRQGNSPLHF.

The chain recombines TRBV5-4 with TRBJ2-5; a weak D match, TRBD2 (6 bases). This CDR3 has 13 amino acids. Trimming left V 4 bases short and J 1 base short, with 8 bases between. Germline V gives CDR1 SGHNT, CDR2 YYREEE (reference sequence). The CDR3 bases are TGTGCCAGCAGCCGGGAGCCCCAAGAGACCCAGTACTTC. It is translated as CASSREPQETQYF. Full variable domain (remainder filled in from reference TRBV5-4 and TRBJ2-5): ETGVTQSPTHLIKTRGQQVTLRCSSQSGHNTVSWYQQALGQGPQFIFQYYREEENGRGNFPPRFSGLQFPNYSSELNVNALELDDSALYLCASSREPQETQYFGPGTRLLVL.

The chain couples TRBV19 to TRBJ1-2; a possible D gene is TRBD1 (5 bases). V lost 7 bases and J 2 bases, leaving 17 bases between the germline ends. The CDR3 runs to 15 residues. Germline V CDR1 and CDR2: LNHDA, SQIVND (reference sequence). The CDR3, as DNA: TGTGCCAGTACTAAAATGTCGGGGGACAACTATGGCTACACCTTC. The encoded protein is CASTKMSGDNYGYTF.

V usage is TRBV7-2 and J usage is TRBJ2-1; D unresolved. With 2 bases removed from V and 4 bases from J, the gap between germline ends came to 9 bases. Germline V lookup: CDR1 SGHTA, CDR2 FQGNSA. The CDR3 covers 14 residues. The CDR3 bases are TGTGCCAGCAGCTTACGGACGGTATACAATGAGCAGTTCTTC. Residues: CASSLRTVYNEQFF.

This clone has only one observation. The gene calls are TRBV5-5 and TRBJ2-1, with TRBD1 matching over 10 bases. This CDR3 spans 20 amino acids. Germline lookup yields CDR1 SGHKS and CDR2 YYEKEE (reference sequence). The V gene end was trimmed by 2 bases and the J gene end by 8 bases; junction bases not matched to a gene: 22. CDR3: CASSFVGQGRSGSWVYEQFF. For the CDR3, the DNA is TGTGCCAGCAGCTTTGTGGGACAGGGGCGAAGTGGTAGCTGGGTATATGAGCAGTTCTTC.

This sequence joins TRBV18 and TRBJ2-1, with TRBD1 identical over 11 bases. V trimming: 2 bases; J trimming: 7 bases; junction bases outside the gene matches: 4. Germline loops: CDR1 KGHSH, CDR2 LQKENI. The CDR3 runs to 15 residues. The CDR3 nucleotides are TGTGCCAGCTCACCAACGGGACAGGGGGTGAATGAGCAGTTCTTC. Protein: CASSPTGQGVNEQFF.

This chain joins TRBV27 and TRBJ1-3, with 8 bases that match TRBD1. V lost 4 bases, J lost 1 base, and 15 bases stayed unmatched. Germline V gene sequence: CDR1 MNHEY, CDR2 SMNVEV (reference sequence). The CDR3 is made up of 19 amino acids. CDR3 protein: CASSSQLDRANISGNTIYF. CDR3 bases: TGTGCCAGCAGTTCACAATTGGACAGGGCTAACATTTCTGGAAACACCATATATTTT.

The CDR3 is CASSQDGGVQETQYF. CDR3 in DNA: TGCGCCAGCAGCCAAGATGGGGGAGTCCAAGAGACCCAGTACTTC. J is TRBJ2-5 and V is TRBV4-1, with D possibly being TRBD1 or TRBD2 (5 bases each). CDR1 is MGHRA and CDR2 is YSYEKL in the germline V gene. The CDR3 covers 15 residues. Trimming stripped 0 bases from V and 1 base from J, with 9 bases between.

This chain joins TRBV28 and TRBJ1-5, with a possible D match to TRBD1 (5 bases). V was clipped by 6 bases and J by 1 base, with 10 bases between them. CDR1 and CDR2 from the germline V gene are MDHEN and SYDVKM. This CDR3 region has 14 residues. CDR3 nucleotide sequence: TGTGCCAGCAGCCACCGGGACAGCAATCAGCCCCAGCATTTT. Protein: CASSHRDSNQPQHF.

The genes are TRBV7-2 and TRBJ1-3; 9 positions match TRBD1. Trimming took 5 bases from V and 3 from J; bases not matched to a gene: 5. The germline CDR1 and CDR2 sequences are SGHTA and FQGNSA. This CDR3 region has 15 residues. As DNA, the CDR3 is TGTGCCAGCAGCCCCGGGACAGGGATTGGAAACACCATATATTTT. Protein product: CASSPGTGIGNTIYF.